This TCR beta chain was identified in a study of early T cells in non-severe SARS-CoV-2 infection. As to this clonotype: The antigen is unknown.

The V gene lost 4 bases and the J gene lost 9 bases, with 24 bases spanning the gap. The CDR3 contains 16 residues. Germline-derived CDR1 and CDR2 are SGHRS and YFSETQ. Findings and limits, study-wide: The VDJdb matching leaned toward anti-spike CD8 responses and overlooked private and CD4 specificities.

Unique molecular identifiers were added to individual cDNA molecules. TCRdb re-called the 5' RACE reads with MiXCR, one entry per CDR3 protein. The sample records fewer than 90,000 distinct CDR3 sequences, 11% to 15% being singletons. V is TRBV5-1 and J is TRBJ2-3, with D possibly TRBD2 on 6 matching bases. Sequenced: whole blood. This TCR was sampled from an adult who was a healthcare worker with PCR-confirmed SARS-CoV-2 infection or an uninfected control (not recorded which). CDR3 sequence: CASSMDGGELLGTQYF. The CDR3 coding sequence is TGCGCCAGCAGCATGGACGGCGGGGAGCTCTTGGGCACGCAGTATTTT.